This T cell receptor beta chain was observed in a study of early T cells in non-severe SARS-CoV-2 infection. Turning to the study itself: The authors sequenced bulk RNA from unsorted whole blood, leaving chains unpaired.

Germline V gives CDR1 MNHEY, CDR2 SMNVEV (reference sequence). V gave up 5 bases and J gave up 7 bases; unmatched junction bases: 13. CDR3 length: 15 amino acids. Unique molecular identifiers were added to individual cDNA molecules. TCRdb reanalysed the 5' RACE reads using MiXCR and keeps one entry per CDR3 protein. The data show around 80,000 distinct CDR3 sequences, with about 10% seen just once and around 12% held by the top ten. Whole-study results and caveats: Lookups in VDJdb leaned toward anti-spike CD8 responses and missed private and CD4 specificities.

Points on this clonotype: No antigen is known for it.

This TCR came from an adult who was a healthcare worker with PCR-confirmed SARS-CoV-2 infection or an uninfected control (not recorded which). The chain uses TRBV27 and TRBJ1-2; 7 bases fit TRBD1. The specimen was whole blood, collected at baseline. The chain's CDR3 is CASSPSTGTIRGYTF. CDR3 DNA: TGTGCCAGCAGTCCCTCGACAGGGACTATCCGTGGCTACACCTTC.